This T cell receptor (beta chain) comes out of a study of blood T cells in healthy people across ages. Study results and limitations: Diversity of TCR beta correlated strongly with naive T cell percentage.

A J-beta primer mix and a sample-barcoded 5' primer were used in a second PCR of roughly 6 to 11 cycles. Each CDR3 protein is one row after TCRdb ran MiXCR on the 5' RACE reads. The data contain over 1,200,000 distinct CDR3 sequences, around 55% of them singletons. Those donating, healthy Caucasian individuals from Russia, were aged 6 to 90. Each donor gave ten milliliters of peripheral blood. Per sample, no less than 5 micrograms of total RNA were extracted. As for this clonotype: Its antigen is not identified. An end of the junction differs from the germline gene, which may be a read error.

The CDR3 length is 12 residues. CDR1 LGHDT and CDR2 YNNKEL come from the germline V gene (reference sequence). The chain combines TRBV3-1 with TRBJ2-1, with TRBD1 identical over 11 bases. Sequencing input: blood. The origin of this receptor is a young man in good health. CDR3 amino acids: CASSQGTGGVYF. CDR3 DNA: TGTGCCAGCAGCCAAGGGACAGGGGGCGTATACTTC.